A single sample is the source of the 3 T cell receptor beta chains below, sequenced in a study of blood T cell repertoires in COVID-19 (dated by TCRdb to 2020 to 2021). Library creation used the immunoSEQ multiplex PCR assay. TCRdb holds this immuneACCESS table with in-frame rearrangements only. Some clones are missing; in checked studies, unresolved V genes explain under half, and the rest has no known cause. The sample data list 120,000 to 150,000 clones, and 84% of these were observed just once. The ten biggest clones cover about 5.1% of the sample. Sequences were obtained from peripheral blood. These receptors came from a human donor in a cohort sampled during active COVID-19.

This rearrangement joins TRBV6-5 to TRBJ2-3; D gene unclear. The germline V gene has CDR1 MNHEY and CDR2 SVGAGI. With 5 bases removed from V and 0 bases from J, the gap between germline ends came to 9 bases. This CDR3 has 14 amino acids. CDR3 nucleotide sequence: TGTGCCAGCAGTACACGAATAAGCACAGATACGCAGTATTTT. This gives the protein CASSTRISTDTQYF.

This clone was counted once. The J gene is TRBJ1-2, the V gene TRBV4-1; 7 bases map to TRBD1. Losses at the gene ends were 0 bases for V and 3 bases for J; bases not matched to a gene: 4. From germline, CDR1 is MGHRA and CDR2 YSYEKL. This CDR3 comprises 15 residues. This CDR3 is CASSQEGTDHYGYTF. CDR3 coding DNA: TGCGCCAGCAGCCAAGAAGGGACAGACCACTATGGCTACACCTTC.

The gene calls are TRBV10-1 and TRBJ1-4; TRBD1 aligns across 8 bases. Germline V CDR1 and CDR2: WNHNN, SYGVQD (reference sequence). Trimming took 6 bases from V and 7 from J; bases not matched to a gene: 10. The CDR3 extends over 15 amino acids. CDR3 sequence: CASSSKQGVGEKLFF. The CDR3 DNA reads as TGCGCCAGCAGCTCCAAACAGGGGGTGGGTGAAAAACTGTTTTTT.